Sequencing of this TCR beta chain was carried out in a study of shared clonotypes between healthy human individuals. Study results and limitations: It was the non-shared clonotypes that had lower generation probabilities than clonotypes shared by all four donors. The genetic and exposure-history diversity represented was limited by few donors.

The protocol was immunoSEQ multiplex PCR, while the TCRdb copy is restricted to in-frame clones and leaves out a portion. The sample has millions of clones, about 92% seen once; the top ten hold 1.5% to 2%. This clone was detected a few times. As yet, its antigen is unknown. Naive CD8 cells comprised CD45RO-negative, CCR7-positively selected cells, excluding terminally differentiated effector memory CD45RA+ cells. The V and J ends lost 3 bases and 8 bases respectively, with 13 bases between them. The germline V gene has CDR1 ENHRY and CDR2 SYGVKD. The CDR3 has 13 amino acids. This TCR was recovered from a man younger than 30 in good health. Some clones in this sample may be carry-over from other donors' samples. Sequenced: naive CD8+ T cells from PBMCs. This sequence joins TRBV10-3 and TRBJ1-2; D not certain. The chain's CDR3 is CAISEVGSWGYTF. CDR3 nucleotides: TGTGCCATCAGTGAAGTTGGCAGTTGGGGCTACACCTTC.